The 3 T cell receptor beta chains below were found in one sample sequenced in a study of blood T cell repertoires in COVID-19. Profiling relied on immunoSEQ multiplex PCR, and the TCRdb table lists in-frame clones only, not all of them. There are 280,000 or so clones in the sample; around 82% occur only once, and 8% to 10% lies in the top ten. Sample: peripheral blood. The receptor set was obtained from a woman between 45 and 60 years old who had recovered from COVID-19.

Only one count was recorded for this clone. The genes are TRBV19 and TRBJ1-5; 9 bases map to TRBD1. J lost 2 bases, V lost 5 bases, and 4 bases had no gene match. The CDR3 covers 15 residues. Per the germline V gene, CDR1 is LNHDA and CDR2 is SQIVND (reference sequence). In nucleotides, the CDR3 is TGTGCCAGTAGTGCCACAGGGGGCGGCAATCAGCCCCAGCATTTT. Its translation: CASSATGGGNQPQHF.

CDR3 sequence reads: CASSQDGQAVYGYTF. Here the CDR3 DNA reads TGCGCCAGCAGCCAAGATGGCCAGGCCGTCTATGGCTACACCTTC. This sequence joins TRBV4-3 and TRBJ1-2; no firm D call. In germline, CDR1 is LGHNA, CDR2 YSLEER. This CDR3 spans 15 amino acids. Trimming cost V 0 bases and J 4 bases, with 12 bases left between them.

The chain recombines TRBV7-8 with TRBJ1-2; D is undetermined. This CDR3 contains 15 residues. Germline V gene lookup returns CDR1 SGHVS and CDR2 FQNEAQ. V lost 1 base, J lost 5 bases, and 14 bases lay in between. As DNA, the CDR3 is TGTGCCAGCAGCTTAGGCGGTCTTACCGATTATGGCTACACCTTC. Amino acids: CASSLGGLTDYGYTF.